This TCR beta chain stems from a study of blood T cell repertoires in COVID-19. Source study methods: Quantification of nucleated cells was approximated via reference gene primer amplification. Clones were sequenced by immunoSEQ multiplex PCR, and TCRdb holds only the in-frame ones, with some missing. For V, J and clone size, that table is used; D and trimming come from the DNA. Of 140,000 or so clones in the sample, 79% were seen once. Germline V gene sequence: CDR1 LGHDT, CDR2 YNNKEL (reference sequence). The CDR3 sequence is 16 residues long. Between the trimmed V and J ends, which lost 0 bases and 7 bases, there was a span of 16 bases.

The chain recombines TRBV3-1 (or the pseudogene TRBV3-2) with TRBJ2-1; TRBD2 might be the D (7 bases). Sequencing input: peripheral blood. The receptor was isolated from a woman aged 70-85 years with COVID-19, enrolled during active disease. The chain's CDR3 is CASSQEGAGVANEQFF. As DNA, the CDR3 is TGTGCCAGCAGCCAAGAGGGGGCGGGGGTGGCGAATGAGCAGTTCTTC.